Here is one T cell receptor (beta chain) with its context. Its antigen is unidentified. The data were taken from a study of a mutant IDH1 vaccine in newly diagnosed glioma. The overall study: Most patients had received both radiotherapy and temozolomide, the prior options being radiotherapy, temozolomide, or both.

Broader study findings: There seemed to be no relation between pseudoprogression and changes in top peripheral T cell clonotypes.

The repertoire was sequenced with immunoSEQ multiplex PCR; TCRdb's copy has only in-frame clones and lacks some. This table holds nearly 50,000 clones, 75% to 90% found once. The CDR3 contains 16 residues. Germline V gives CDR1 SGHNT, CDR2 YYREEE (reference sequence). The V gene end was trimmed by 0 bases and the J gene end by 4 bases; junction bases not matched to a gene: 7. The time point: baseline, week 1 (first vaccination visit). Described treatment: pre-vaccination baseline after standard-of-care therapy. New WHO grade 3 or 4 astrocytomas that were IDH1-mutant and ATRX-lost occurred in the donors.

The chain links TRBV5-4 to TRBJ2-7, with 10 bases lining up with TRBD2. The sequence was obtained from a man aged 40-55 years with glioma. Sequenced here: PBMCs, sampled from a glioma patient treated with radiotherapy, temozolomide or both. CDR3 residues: CASSLGAGGNGYEQYF. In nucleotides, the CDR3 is TGTGCCAGCAGCTTGGGAGCGGGAGGGAATGGATACGAGCAGTACTTC.